The 6 T cell receptor beta chains given below trace back to one sample, sequenced in a study of shared clonotypes between healthy human individuals. Assay used: immunoSEQ multiplex PCR; TCRdb lists only in-frame clones, some missing. Of about 1.5 million clones in the sample, 95% to 99% were seen once. Sequencing was performed on naive CD4+ T cells sorted from blood. The subset denotes: CD45RA+ positively selected. These receptors were taken from a man under 40 in good health.

The DNA for the CDR3 is TGCGCCAGCAGCCAAGATAACAGGGTCCGCACTGAAGCTTTCTTT. Translated, it gives CASSQDNRVRTEAFF. J is TRBJ1-1 and V is TRBV4-3, with D possibly being TRBD1 (6 bases). Germline loops: CDR1 LGHNA, CDR2 YSLEER. Trimming pared 0 bases from V and 4 bases from J, leaving 12 bases between. This CDR3 contains 15 residues.

This rearrangement joins TRBV29-1 to TRBJ1-4; D uncertain. Germline values: CDR1 SQVTM, CDR2 ANQGSEA. The CDR3 runs 12 residues. The V end lost 4 bases, the J end lost 3 bases, and 6 bases lay between the germline ends. CDR3 in DNA: TGCAGCGTTGCCAGCGCTAATGAAAAACTGTTTTTT. Residues: CSVASANEKLFF.

On this clone: This sample includes further DNA sequences coding for the same CDR3. The chain recombines TRBV7-9 with TRBJ1-4; TRBD1 agrees at 8 bases. V trimming: 1 base; J trimming: 5 bases; junction bases outside the gene matches: 0. The CDR3 contains 14 residues. Germline V gene sequence: CDR1 SEHNR, CDR2 FQNEAQ (reference sequence). The CDR3 sequence is CASSLGTGNEKLFF. The CDR3 coding sequence is TGTGCCAGCAGCTTAGGGACAGGGAATGAAAAACTGTTTTTT.

V and J are TRBV9 and TRBJ1-1; 9 nucleotides match TRBD1. The germline gives CDR1 SGDLS, CDR2 YYNGEE. The V gene end was trimmed by 2 bases and the J gene end by 5 bases; junction bases not matched to a gene: 10. The CDR3 contains 16 residues. CDR3 coding DNA: TGTGCCAGCAGCGTTCCCCCCGGGACAGGGCGTACTGAAGCTTTCTTT. Protein: CASSVPPGTGRTEAFF.

This chain joins TRBV6-1 and TRBJ2-7; 9 nucleotides agree with TRBD2. The CDR3 extends over 14 amino acids. The V segment lost 4 bases and the J segment 3 bases; nucleotides outside the gene matches: 4. Germline lookup yields CDR1 MNHNS and CDR2 SASEGT. CDR3 sequence reads: CASSGTSGRYEQYF. The CDR3 DNA follows: TGTGCCAGCAGTGGAACTAGCGGGCGCTACGAGCAGTACTTC.

This clone was detected once. The chain joins TRBV5-1 to TRBJ2-1, with 8 positions matching TRBD2. This CDR3 region has 16 residues. J was trimmed by 5 bases and V by 4 bases; bases with no gene match: 11. The germline V gene has CDR1 SGHRS and CDR2 YFSETQ. Here the CDR3 DNA reads TGCGCCAGCAGCCCACTGGCTAGCGGGTACAACAATGAGCAGTTCTTC. This sequence encodes CASSPLASGYNNEQFF.